This TCR beta chain was retrieved from a study of shared clonotypes between healthy human individuals. The data were produced by immunoSEQ multiplex PCR, yet TCRdb's version contains in-frame clones alone and is incomplete. The top ten clones hold roughly 0.57% of a sample with under 1,100,000 clones, around three quarters of them seen once. This clone was seen only once. This TCR derives from a man between 18 and 35 years old in good health. Some clones in this sample may be carry-over from other donors' samples. Sequencing was performed on memory CD4+ T cells from PBMCs. Subset of the sample: CD45RA-negative fraction.

The DNA of the CDR3 is TGCAGCGTTGAATTGTCAGGGGTGAAGGAGACCCAGTACTTC. Amino acids: CSVELSGVKETQYF. This chain links TRBV29-1 with TRBJ2-5, with D perhaps TRBD1 (6 bases). Trimming shortened V by 2 bases and J by 5 bases, and 15 bases separated the two germline ends. CDR3 size: 14 residues. Germline CDR1 SQVTM, CDR2 ANQGSEA.